A single sample is the source of the 29 T cell receptor beta chains below, sequenced in a study of blood T cell repertoires in COVID-19. Assay: immunoSEQ multiplex PCR; the TCRdb copy retains only in-frame clones and omits some. The data hold approximately 210,000 clones, with roughly 87% observed a single time. Sequenced input: PBMCs or T cells enriched from blood (not recorded which). Source of these receptors: a woman aged 25-40 years who had recovered from COVID-19.

The CDR3 DNA sequence: TGTGCCAGCAGTTATTGGAGGGGAGATAGGGAGACCCAGTACTTC. It is translated as CASSYWRGDRETQYF. The chain combines TRBV6-2 or TRBV6-3 with TRBJ2-5; a weak D match, TRBD2 (6 bases). Germline V gene lookup returns CDR1 MNHEY and CDR2 SVGEGT. The ends were cut back, 3 bases at V and 5 bases at J, with 16 bases in the middle. This CDR3 has 15 amino acids.

This clone turned up a few times. The CDR3 DNA reads TGTGCCAGCAGGCGACAGGGGTACACCATATATTTT. This codes for CASRRQGYTIYF. This chain uses TRBV12-3 or TRBV12-4 with TRBJ1-3; 8 bases align to TRBD1. Trimming removed 6 bases from V and 8 bases from J; junction bases left unmatched: 3. This CDR3 spans 12 amino acids.

To note about this clone: Other DNA sequences in this specimen translate into the identical CDR3. This sequence joins TRBV18 and TRBJ1-4; D unclear. Trimming stripped 6 bases from V and 1 base from J, with 9 bases between. CDR1 and CDR2 (germline): KGHSH, LQKENI. This CDR3 has 14 amino acids. CDR3 loop: CASSPPGTNEKLFF. The CDR3 DNA is TGTGCCAGCTCCCCCCCCGGAACTAATGAAAAACTGTTTTTT.

The rearrangement joins TRBV5-1 to TRBJ1-4; possibly TRBD1 for D (6 bases). In germline, CDR1 is SGHRS, CDR2 YFSETQ. This CDR3 region has 15 residues. Trimming took off 0 bases at V and 7 bases at J, with 13 bases between the two ends. The CDR3 nucleotides read TGCGCCAGCAGCTTGGCAGGGGCCTCTGGTGAAAAACTGTTTTTT. This codes for CASSLAGASGEKLFF.

The rearrangement uses TRBV29-1 and TRBJ1-4, with 7 bases aligning to TRBD1. Germline V lookup: CDR1 SQVTM, CDR2 ANQGSEA. With V trimmed by 6 bases and J by 7 bases, 2 bases remained unmatched. The CDR3 loop spans 11 amino acids. CDR3 DNA: TGCAGCGTCGGGACAGCTGAAAAACTGTTTTTT. Translating gives CSVGTAEKLFF.

The genes are TRBV5-8 and TRBJ2-7, with a tentative D call TRBD1 (6 bases). Germline CDR1 and CDR2: SGHTS and YDEGEE. This CDR3 has 13 residues. The V and J ends lost 6 bases and 2 bases respectively, with 12 bases between them. DNA of the CDR3: TGTGCCAGCACACGACAGGTCCCCTACGAGCAGTACTTC. Its translation is CASTRQVPYEQYF. The full variable domain, in which reference TRBV5-8 and TRBJ2-7 provide the parts outside the CDR3, is EAGVTQSPTHLIKTRGQQATLRCSPISGHTSVYWYQQALGLGLQFLLWYDEGEERNRGNFPPRFSGRQFPNYSSELNVNALELEDSALYLCASTRQVPYEQYFGPGTRLTVT.

This chain joins TRBV21-1 and TRBJ1-2; the table names TRBD1, a call not compared with the DNA. TRBV21-1 is shown as a pseudogene. CDR3 length equals 13 residues. The chain's CDR3 is CASNLTLTEGYTF. CDR3 nucleotides: TGTGCCAGCAACCTCACCCTTACAGAGGGCTACACCTTC.

The chain combines TRBV7-9 with TRBJ1-5, with 7 bases identical to TRBD1. The V and J ends lost 7 bases and 0 bases, in that order; junction bases with no gene match: 6. CDR1 and CDR2 from the germline V gene are SEHNR and FQNEAQ (reference sequence). CDR3 length equals 15 residues. The DNA of the CDR3 is TGTGCCAGCAACCTCGGGACAGATAGCAATCAGCCCCAGCATTTT. Its protein product is CASNLGTDSNQPQHF.

This chain connects TRBV19 to TRBJ1-1; D is unresolved. CDR3 size: 14 residues. Germline V CDR1 and CDR2: LNHDA, SQIVND (reference sequence). V lost 3 bases, J lost 1 base, and 9 bases lay in between. The CDR3, as DNA: TGTGCCAGTAGTATTGGGCCCCAGAACACTGAAGCTTTCTTT. Amino acid sequence: CASSIGPQNTEAFF.

This CDR3 reads CSALLSRANTEAFF. CDR3 nucleotides: TGCAGCGCCCTCCTGAGCAGGGCCAACACTGAAGCTTTCTTT. The chain recombines TRBV29-1 with TRBJ1-1; weak D call: TRBD1 (5 bases). Trimming left V 7 bases short and J 2 bases short, with 17 bases between. Germline V CDR1 and CDR2: SQVTM, ANQGSEA. The CDR3 is 14 residues long.

V usage is TRBV11-3 and J usage is TRBJ1-2; 9 nucleotides align to TRBD1. The CDR3 runs to 13 residues. The V and J ends lost 5 bases and 8 bases, in that order; junction bases with no gene match: 6. Germline loops: CDR1 SGHNT, CDR2 YENEEA. The CDR3 DNA reads as TGTGCCAGCAGCCAGGGACAGGGAGGCGGCTACACCTTC. It codes for CASSQGQGGGYTF.

The J gene is TRBJ2-3, the V gene TRBV4-3; a weak D match, TRBD2 (6 bases). The CDR3 is 15 amino acids. The V end was cut by 3 bases, the J end by 6 bases, with 16 bases between. Germline V lookup: CDR1 LGHNA, CDR2 YSLEER. This CDR3 reads CASSHGAGRVDTQYF. CDR3 coding DNA: TGCGCCAGCAGCCACGGAGCGGGCCGGGTTGATACGCAGTATTTT.

The chain has TRBV24-1 and TRBJ1-1, with a possible D match to TRBD1 (6 bases). V lost 5 bases and J 3 bases, leaving 6 bases between the germline ends. CDR1 and CDR2 (germline): KGHDR, SFDVKD. CDR3 length: 12 amino acids. The CDR3 region has the DNA TGTGCCACCAGTGCAGGGGACACTGAAGCTTTCTTT. Protein product: CATSAGDTEAFF.

The chain carries TRBV3-1 (or the pseudogene TRBV3-2) and TRBJ2-1; TRBD2 is a possible D gene (5 bases). CDR3 length: 13 amino acids. Trimming cost V 0 bases and J 15 bases, with 15 bases left between them. Looked up from germline, CDR1 is LGHDT and CDR2 is YNNKEL (reference sequence). The CDR3: CASSQDPRRRRFF. In DNA, the CDR3 is TGTGCCAGCAGCCAAGATCCGCGGAGGAGGCGGTTCTTC.

The V gene is TRBV27, the J gene TRBJ1-1; 7 bases are shared with TRBD1. The CDR3 has 13 amino acids. CDR1 and CDR2 from the germline V gene are MNHEY and SMNVEV (reference sequence). V trimming: 5 bases; J trimming: 0 bases; junction bases outside the gene matches: 0. CDR3 amino acids: CASSQGVNTEAFF. In nucleotides, the CDR3 is TGTGCCAGCAGTCAGGGGGTGAACACTGAAGCTTTCTTT.

CDR3 amino acids: CASSQGGQGAWGYTF. DNA for the CDR3: TGTGCCAGCAGCCAAGGCGGACAGGGGGCTTGGGGCTACACCTTC. The chain combines TRBV4-2 with TRBJ1-2; 11 nucleotides line up with TRBD1. The CDR3 runs 15 residues. Germline CDR1 and CDR2: LGHNA and YNFKEQ. The ends lost 1 base at V and 8 bases at J; junction bases unmatched: 6.

The chain is built from TRBV6-4 and TRBJ1-2; 7 bases line up with TRBD1. Trimming removed 3 bases from V and 8 bases from J; junction bases left unmatched: 6. Germline assignment: CDR1 MRHNA and CDR2 SNTAGT. CDR3 length: 13 residues. CDR3 coding DNA: TGTGCCAGCAGTGAAATACAGGGGATCGGCTACACCTTC. It translates to CASSEIQGIGYTF.

The J gene is TRBJ1-4, the V gene TRBV19; 9 nucleotides line up with TRBD1. Trimming at V came to 4 bases and at J to 5 bases, leaving 8 bases not matched to a gene. This CDR3 has 16 amino acids. The germline V gene has CDR1 LNHDA and CDR2 SQIVND (reference sequence). DNA for the CDR3: TGTGCCAGTAGTAGGTTATCTGGACAGGGGAATGAAAAACTGTTTTTT. Translating it yields CASSRLSGQGNEKLFF.

The chain links TRBV11-3 to TRBJ1-6, with 7 bases matching TRBD1. With V trimmed by 5 bases and J by 5 bases, 9 bases remained unmatched. Germline loops: CDR1 SGHNT, CDR2 YENEEA. This CDR3 has 16 residues. CDR3 in DNA: TGTGCCAGCAGCAATGAGGGACAGCTCCATAATTCACCCCTCCACTTT. This translates into CASSNEGQLHNSPLHF.

The rearrangement joins TRBV6-5 to TRBJ2-1; 7 bases map to TRBD1. The ends lost 11 bases at V and 1 base at J; junction bases unmatched: 5. This CDR3 has 13 residues. The germline V gene has CDR1 MNHEY and CDR2 SVGAGI. The CDR3 spells CAHRGGSYNEQFF. CDR3 bases: TGTGCCCACAGGGGCGGGTCCTACAATGAGCAGTTCTTC.

This chain links TRBV2 with TRBJ2-1; D possibly corresponds to TRBD1 (6 bases). This CDR3 is built from 14 residues. With 4 bases removed from V and 6 bases from J, the gap between germline ends came to 13 bases. Germline V gene data show CDR1 as SNHLY and CDR2 as FYNNEI. The CDR3 sequence: CASSVGAVGNEQFF. The CDR3 DNA is TGTGCCAGCAGTGTGGGGGCAGTAGGCAATGAGCAGTTCTTC.

The chain links TRBV10-3 to TRBJ1-1; 11 positions match TRBD1. V dropped 4 bases and J dropped 6; count of bases not matched to a gene: 1. This CDR3 comprises 13 residues. From germline, CDR1 is ENHRY and CDR2 SYGVKD. The CDR3 DNA follows: TGTGCCATCAGTGTGGACAGGGGGCCTGAAGCTTTCTTT. It encodes CAISVDRGPEAFF.

The chain is built from TRBV18 and TRBJ2-1, with TRBD2 as a possible D gene (5 bases). The V end was cut by 1 base, the J end by 6 bases, with 13 bases between. The CDR3 is 15 amino acids. Germline V lookup: CDR1 KGHSH, CDR2 LQKENI. The CDR3 DNA reads as TGTGCCAGCTCACCACGCGCCGGGATGCTCAATGAGCAGTTCTTC. This sequence encodes CASSPRAGMLNEQFF.

The sample holds many counts of this clone. The chain carries TRBV5-4 and TRBJ1-4; D possibly corresponds to TRBD1 (6 bases). This CDR3 region has 16 residues. The V gene's germline CDR1 is SGHNT and CDR2 YYREEE (reference sequence). The V end lost 4 bases, the J end lost 7 bases, and 20 bases lay between the germline ends. The CDR3, as DNA: TGTGCCAGCAGCCCTCGGCCAGGGGCGCAGGGTGAAAAACTGTTTTTT. It specifies CASSPRPGAQGEKLFF.

This sequence joins TRBV7-3 and TRBJ2-7; D is perhaps TRBD1 (6 bases). The V end lost 5 bases, the J end lost 6 bases, and 11 bases lay between the germline ends. Germline values: CDR1 SGHTA, CDR2 FQGTGA. CDR3 size: 12 residues. The CDR3 region is CASSPQGTEQYF. As DNA, the CDR3 is TGTGCCAGCAGCCCACAGGGAACCGAGCAGTACTTC.

This clone was picked up many times. The rearrangement links TRBV30 to TRBJ1-6; perhaps TRBD1 as D (6 bases). V shed 0 bases and J shed 8 bases, with 11 bases lying between them. Germline V gene data show CDR1 as GTSNPN and CDR2 as SVGIG (reference sequence). CDR3 length equals 14 residues. Here the CDR3 DNA reads TGTGCCTGGAGTGTCCGGGACATCGATTCACCCCTCCACTTT. Protein: CAWSVRDIDSPLHF. Using reference TRBV30 and TRBJ1-6 for the parts outside the CDR3, the full variable domain is SQTIHQWPATLVQPVGSPLSLECTVEGTSNPNLYWYRQAAGRGLQLLFYSVGIGQISSEVPQNLSASRPQDRQFILSSKKLLLSDSGFYLCAWSVRDIDSPLHFGNGTRLTVT.

J is TRBJ2-7 and V is TRBV6-1, with 8 positions matching TRBD1. Looked up from germline, CDR1 is MNHNS and CDR2 is SASEGT. The CDR3 sequence is 14 residues long. Trimming removed 3 bases from V and 3 bases from J; junction bases left unmatched: 4. In nucleotides, the CDR3 is TGTGCCAGCAGTGACGGGGACAGGCACTACGAGCAGTACTTC. This gives the protein CASSDGDRHYEQYF.

The chain has TRBV11-1 and TRBJ2-1; 9 nucleotides align to TRBD2. From germline, CDR1 is SGHAT and CDR2 FQDESV (reference sequence). CDR3 size: 16 residues. J was trimmed by 5 bases and V by 4 bases; bases with no gene match: 9. CDR3 in DNA: TGTGCCAGCAGCTCGGGGCTAGCGGGATTTAACAATGAGCAGTTCTTC. Its protein product is CASSSGLAGFNNEQFF.

This clone appeared once. The CDR3 here is CASSPNPTGTEAFF. DNA of the CDR3: TGTGCCAGCAGCCCTAACCCGACAGGCACTGAAGCTTTCTTT. The chain employs TRBV3-1 (or the pseudogene TRBV3-2) and TRBJ1-1; D is perhaps TRBD1 (6 bases). Per the germline V gene, CDR1 is LGHDT and CDR2 is YNNKEL (reference sequence). Trimming left V 4 bases short and J 4 bases short, with 13 bases between. The CDR3 loop spans 14 amino acids.